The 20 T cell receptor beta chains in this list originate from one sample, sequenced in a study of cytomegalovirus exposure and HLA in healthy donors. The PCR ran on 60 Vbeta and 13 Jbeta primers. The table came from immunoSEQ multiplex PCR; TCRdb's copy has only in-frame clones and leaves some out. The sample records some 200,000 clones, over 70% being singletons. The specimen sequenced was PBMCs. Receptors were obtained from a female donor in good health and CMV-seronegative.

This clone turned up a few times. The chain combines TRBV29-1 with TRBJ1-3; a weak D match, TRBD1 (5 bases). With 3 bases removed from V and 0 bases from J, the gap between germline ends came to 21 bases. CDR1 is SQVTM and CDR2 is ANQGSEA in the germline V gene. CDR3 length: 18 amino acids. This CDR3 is CSVDFRRRQTPSGNTIYF. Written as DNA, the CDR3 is TGCAGCGTTGATTTTCGCCGAAGACAGACACCCTCTGGAAACACCATATATTTT.

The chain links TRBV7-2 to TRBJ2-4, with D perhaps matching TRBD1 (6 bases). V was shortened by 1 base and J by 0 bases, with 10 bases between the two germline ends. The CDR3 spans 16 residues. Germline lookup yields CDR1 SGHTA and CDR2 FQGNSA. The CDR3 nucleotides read TGTGCCAGCAGCTTAGAACAGGGCCCAGCCAAAAACATTCAGTACTTC. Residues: CASSLEQGPAKNIQYF.

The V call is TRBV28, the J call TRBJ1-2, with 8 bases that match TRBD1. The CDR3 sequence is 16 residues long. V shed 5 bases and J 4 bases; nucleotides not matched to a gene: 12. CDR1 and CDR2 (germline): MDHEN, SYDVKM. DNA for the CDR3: TGTGCCAGCAGTCTAGACAGGGGAAGACCTCCCTATGGCTACACCTTC. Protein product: CASSLDRGRPPYGYTF.

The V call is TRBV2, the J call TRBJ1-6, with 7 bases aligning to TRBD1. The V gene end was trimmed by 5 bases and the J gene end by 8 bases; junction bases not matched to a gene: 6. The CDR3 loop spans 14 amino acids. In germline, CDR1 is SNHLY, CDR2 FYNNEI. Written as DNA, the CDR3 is TGTGCCAGCAGTCCGGGACAGAGATATTCACCCCTCCACTTT. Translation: CASSPGQRYSPLHF.

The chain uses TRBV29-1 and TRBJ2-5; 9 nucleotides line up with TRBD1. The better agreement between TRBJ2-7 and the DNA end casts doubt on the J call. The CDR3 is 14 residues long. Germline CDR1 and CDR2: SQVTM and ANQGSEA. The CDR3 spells CSVPGTGNNYEQYF. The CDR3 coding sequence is TGCAGCGTTCCCGGGACAGGGAATAACTACGAGCAGTACTTC.

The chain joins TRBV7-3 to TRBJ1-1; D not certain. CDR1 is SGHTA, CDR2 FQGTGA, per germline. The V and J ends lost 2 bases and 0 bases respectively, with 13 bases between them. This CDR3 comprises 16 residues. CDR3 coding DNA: TGTGCCAGCAGCTTACTAGGAGGTCAAATGAACACTGAAGCTTTCTTT. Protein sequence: CASSLLGGQMNTEAFF.

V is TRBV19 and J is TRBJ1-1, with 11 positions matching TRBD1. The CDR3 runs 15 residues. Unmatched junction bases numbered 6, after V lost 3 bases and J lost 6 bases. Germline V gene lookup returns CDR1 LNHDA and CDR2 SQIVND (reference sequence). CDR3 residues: CASSMSGTGGAEAFF. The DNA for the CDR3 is TGTGCCAGTAGTATGAGTGGGACAGGGGGGGCTGAAGCTTTCTTT.

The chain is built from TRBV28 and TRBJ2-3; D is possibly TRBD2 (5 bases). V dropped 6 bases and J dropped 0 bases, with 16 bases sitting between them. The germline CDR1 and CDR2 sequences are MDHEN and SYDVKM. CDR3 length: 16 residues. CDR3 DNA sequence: TGTGCCAGCAGCTTGGACTCAGGCCGTAGCACAGATACGCAGTATTTT. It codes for CASSLDSGRSTDTQYF.

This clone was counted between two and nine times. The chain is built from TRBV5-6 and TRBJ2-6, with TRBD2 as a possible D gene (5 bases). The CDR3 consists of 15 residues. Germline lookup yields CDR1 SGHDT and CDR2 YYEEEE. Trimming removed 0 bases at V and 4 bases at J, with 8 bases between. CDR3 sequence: CASSLGGSGANVLTF. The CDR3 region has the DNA TGTGCCAGCAGCTTGGGAGGGTCCGGGGCCAACGTCCTGACTTTC.

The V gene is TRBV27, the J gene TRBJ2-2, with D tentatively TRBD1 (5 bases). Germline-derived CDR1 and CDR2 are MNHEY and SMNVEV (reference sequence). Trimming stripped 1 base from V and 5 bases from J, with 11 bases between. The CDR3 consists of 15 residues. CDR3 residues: CASSLYQGETGELFF. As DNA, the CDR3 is TGTGCCAGCAGTTTATATCAGGGTGAGACCGGGGAGCTGTTTTTT.

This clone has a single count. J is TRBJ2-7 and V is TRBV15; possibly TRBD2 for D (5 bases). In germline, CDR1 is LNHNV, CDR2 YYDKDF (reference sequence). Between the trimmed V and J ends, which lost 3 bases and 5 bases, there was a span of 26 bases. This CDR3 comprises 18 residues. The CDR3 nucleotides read TGTGCCACCAGCAGGGGCTCCCTTGGGCGGACGAGGGTCCACGAGCAGTACTTC. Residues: CATSRGSLGRTRVHEQYF.

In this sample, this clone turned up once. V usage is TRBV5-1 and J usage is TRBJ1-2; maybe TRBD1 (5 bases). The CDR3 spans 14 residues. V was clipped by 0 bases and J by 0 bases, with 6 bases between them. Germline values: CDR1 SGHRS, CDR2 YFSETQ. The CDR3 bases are TGCGCCAGCAGCTTGGGGGGCCCTAACTATGGCTACACCTTC. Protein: CASSLGGPNYGYTF.

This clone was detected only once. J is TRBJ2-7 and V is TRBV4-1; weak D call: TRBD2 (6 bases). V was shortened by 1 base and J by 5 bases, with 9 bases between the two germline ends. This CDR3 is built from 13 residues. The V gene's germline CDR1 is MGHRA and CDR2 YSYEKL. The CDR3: CASSQGGENEQYF. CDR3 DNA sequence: TGCGCCAGCAGCCAAGGGGGGGAGAACGAGCAGTACTTC.

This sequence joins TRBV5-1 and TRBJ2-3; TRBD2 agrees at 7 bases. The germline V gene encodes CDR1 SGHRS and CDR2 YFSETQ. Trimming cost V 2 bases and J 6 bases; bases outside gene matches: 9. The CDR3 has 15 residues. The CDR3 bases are TGCGCCAGCAGCTTAGCGGGACCGGGGATGGATACGCAGTATTTT. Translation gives CASSLAGPGMDTQYF.

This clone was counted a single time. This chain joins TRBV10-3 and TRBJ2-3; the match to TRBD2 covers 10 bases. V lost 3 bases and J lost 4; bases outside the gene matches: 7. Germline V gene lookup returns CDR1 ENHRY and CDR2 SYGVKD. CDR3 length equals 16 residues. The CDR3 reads CAISDTSSGSPDTQYF. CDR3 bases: TGTGCCATCAGTGATACGTCTAGCGGGAGCCCAGATACGCAGTATTTT.

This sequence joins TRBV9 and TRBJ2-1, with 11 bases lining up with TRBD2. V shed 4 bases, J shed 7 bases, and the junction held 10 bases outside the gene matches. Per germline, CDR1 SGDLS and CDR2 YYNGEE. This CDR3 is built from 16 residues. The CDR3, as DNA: TGTGCCAGCAGCAGGACTAGCGGGCACCCTGGGAATGAGCAGTTCTTC. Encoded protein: CASSRTSGHPGNEQFF.

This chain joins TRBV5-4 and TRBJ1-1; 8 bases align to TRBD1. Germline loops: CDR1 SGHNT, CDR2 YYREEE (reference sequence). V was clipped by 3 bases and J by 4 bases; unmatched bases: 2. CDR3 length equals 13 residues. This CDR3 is CASSSDRGTEAFF. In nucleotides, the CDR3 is TGTGCCAGCAGCTCCGACAGGGGCACTGAAGCTTTCTTT.

CDR3 bases: TGTGCCAGCAGTAGGCCCCGAGGTGGGACCGGGGAGCTGTTTTTT. This encodes CASSRPRGGTGELFF. The chain recombines TRBV27 with TRBJ2-2, with D uncertain. The CDR3 loop spans 15 amino acids. Germline values: CDR1 MNHEY, CDR2 SMNVEV (reference sequence). V was pared by 5 bases and J by 5 bases, with 15 bases between.

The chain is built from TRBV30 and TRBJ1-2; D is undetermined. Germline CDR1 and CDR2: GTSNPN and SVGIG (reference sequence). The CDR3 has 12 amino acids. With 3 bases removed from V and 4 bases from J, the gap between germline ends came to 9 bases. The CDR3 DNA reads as TGTGCCTGGAGCGTCTACGCCTATGGCTACACCTTC. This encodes CAWSVYAYGYTF.

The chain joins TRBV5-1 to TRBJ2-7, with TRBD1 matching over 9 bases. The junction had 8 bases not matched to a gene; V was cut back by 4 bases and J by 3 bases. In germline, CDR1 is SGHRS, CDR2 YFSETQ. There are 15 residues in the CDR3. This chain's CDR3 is CASSTGQGTHYEQYF. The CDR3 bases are TGCGCCAGCAGCACAGGACAGGGGACCCACTACGAGCAGTACTTC.